Shown below are 11 T cell receptor beta chains from a single sample sequenced in a study of monozygotic twins with inflammatory bowel disease (dated by TCRdb to 2018 to 2020). Library method: 5' RACE. Instrument on record: Illumina HiSeq 2500. TCRdb reprocessed the reads and assigns one entry to each CDR3 protein sequence, leaving out DNA. The table held for this sample gives over 200,000 distinct CDR3 sequences. The ten largest clones take up 1.6% of the sample. Sequencing was done on a sample of blood. Every receptor here comes from a human donor with ulcerative colitis or Crohn's disease, or a healthy co-twin of an affected twin (not recorded which).

CDR3 in amino acids: CASNPGGTDTQYF. The chain has TRBV12-3 or TRBV12-4 and TRBJ2-3; TCRdb's D call, TRBD1, is unchecked because there is no DNA. The CDR3 extends over 13 amino acids.

This rearrangement joins TRBV5-1 to TRBJ2-7. The CDR3 is made up of 14 amino acids. Germline CDR1 and CDR2: SGHRS and YFSETQ. The CDR3 here is CASSLQENTYEQYF. The full variable domain, rest sourced from reference TRBV5-1 and TRBJ2-7, is KAGVTQTPRYLIKTRGQQVTLSCSPISGHRSVSWYQQTPGQGLQFLFEYFSETQRNKGNFPGRFSGRQFSNSRSEMNVSTLELGDSALYLCASSLQENTYEQYFGPGTRLTVT.

The chain combines TRBV20-1 with TRBJ2-7; the TCRdb call, TRBD2, lacks DNA for checking. CDR1 and CDR2 (germline): DFQATT, SNEGSKA (reference sequence). The CDR3 extends over 14 amino acids. CDR3 protein: CSACWTSGDYEQYF.

The chain couples TRBV9 to TRBJ2-5; absent DNA, TCRdb's TRBD1 call cannot be checked. This CDR3 region has 14 residues. Germline values: CDR1 SGDLS, CDR2 YYNGEE. This CDR3 is CASSVAGGGETQYF.

The rearrangement joins TRBV20-1 to TRBJ2-3; the D call from TCRdb, TRBD1, cannot be confirmed without DNA. The CDR3 runs to 14 residues. The V gene's germline CDR1 is DFQATT and CDR2 SNEGSKA (reference sequence). CDR3 in amino acids: CSASPGASTDTQYF.

This clonotype registers medium-sized (0.01 to 0.1%) by frequency. V gene TRBV29-1 combines with J gene TRBJ2-6; TCRdb calls TRBD1, which cannot be checked without DNA. CDR1 is SQVTM and CDR2 is ANQGSEA in the germline V gene. This CDR3 contains 16 residues. CDR3 loop: CSAAGTGYSGANVLTF.

The chain links TRBV7-8 to TRBJ1-3. This CDR3 has 13 residues. Germline-derived CDR1 and CDR2 are SGHVS and FQNEAQ. The CDR3 protein is CASSLYTGNTIYF.

J is TRBJ2-3 and V is TRBV7-9. The germline V gene encodes CDR1 SEHNR and CDR2 FQNEAQ (reference sequence). The CDR3 consists of 15 residues. This chain's CDR3 is CASSLVLGNTDTQYF.

The chain has TRBV5-5 and TRBJ2-7; without DNA, the TCRdb call of TRBD1 cannot be checked. There are 16 residues in the CDR3. Germline loops: CDR1 SGHKS, CDR2 YYEKEE (reference sequence). The CDR3 sequence: CASSWEDGTLNHEQYF.

J is TRBJ1-5 and V is TRBV20-1; lacking DNA, the TRBD1 call made by TCRdb goes unchecked. Germline loops: CDR1 DFQATT, CDR2 SNEGSKA (reference sequence). This CDR3 has 15 residues. The chain's CDR3 is CSARDGTELQRPQHF.

The J gene is TRBJ2-7, the V gene TRBV5-1; with no DNA, the TCRdb D assignment of TRBD2 cannot be verified. CDR1 is SGHRS, CDR2 YFSETQ, per germline. The CDR3 is made up of 17 amino acids. CDR3: CASSSRTSGGSTYEQYF.